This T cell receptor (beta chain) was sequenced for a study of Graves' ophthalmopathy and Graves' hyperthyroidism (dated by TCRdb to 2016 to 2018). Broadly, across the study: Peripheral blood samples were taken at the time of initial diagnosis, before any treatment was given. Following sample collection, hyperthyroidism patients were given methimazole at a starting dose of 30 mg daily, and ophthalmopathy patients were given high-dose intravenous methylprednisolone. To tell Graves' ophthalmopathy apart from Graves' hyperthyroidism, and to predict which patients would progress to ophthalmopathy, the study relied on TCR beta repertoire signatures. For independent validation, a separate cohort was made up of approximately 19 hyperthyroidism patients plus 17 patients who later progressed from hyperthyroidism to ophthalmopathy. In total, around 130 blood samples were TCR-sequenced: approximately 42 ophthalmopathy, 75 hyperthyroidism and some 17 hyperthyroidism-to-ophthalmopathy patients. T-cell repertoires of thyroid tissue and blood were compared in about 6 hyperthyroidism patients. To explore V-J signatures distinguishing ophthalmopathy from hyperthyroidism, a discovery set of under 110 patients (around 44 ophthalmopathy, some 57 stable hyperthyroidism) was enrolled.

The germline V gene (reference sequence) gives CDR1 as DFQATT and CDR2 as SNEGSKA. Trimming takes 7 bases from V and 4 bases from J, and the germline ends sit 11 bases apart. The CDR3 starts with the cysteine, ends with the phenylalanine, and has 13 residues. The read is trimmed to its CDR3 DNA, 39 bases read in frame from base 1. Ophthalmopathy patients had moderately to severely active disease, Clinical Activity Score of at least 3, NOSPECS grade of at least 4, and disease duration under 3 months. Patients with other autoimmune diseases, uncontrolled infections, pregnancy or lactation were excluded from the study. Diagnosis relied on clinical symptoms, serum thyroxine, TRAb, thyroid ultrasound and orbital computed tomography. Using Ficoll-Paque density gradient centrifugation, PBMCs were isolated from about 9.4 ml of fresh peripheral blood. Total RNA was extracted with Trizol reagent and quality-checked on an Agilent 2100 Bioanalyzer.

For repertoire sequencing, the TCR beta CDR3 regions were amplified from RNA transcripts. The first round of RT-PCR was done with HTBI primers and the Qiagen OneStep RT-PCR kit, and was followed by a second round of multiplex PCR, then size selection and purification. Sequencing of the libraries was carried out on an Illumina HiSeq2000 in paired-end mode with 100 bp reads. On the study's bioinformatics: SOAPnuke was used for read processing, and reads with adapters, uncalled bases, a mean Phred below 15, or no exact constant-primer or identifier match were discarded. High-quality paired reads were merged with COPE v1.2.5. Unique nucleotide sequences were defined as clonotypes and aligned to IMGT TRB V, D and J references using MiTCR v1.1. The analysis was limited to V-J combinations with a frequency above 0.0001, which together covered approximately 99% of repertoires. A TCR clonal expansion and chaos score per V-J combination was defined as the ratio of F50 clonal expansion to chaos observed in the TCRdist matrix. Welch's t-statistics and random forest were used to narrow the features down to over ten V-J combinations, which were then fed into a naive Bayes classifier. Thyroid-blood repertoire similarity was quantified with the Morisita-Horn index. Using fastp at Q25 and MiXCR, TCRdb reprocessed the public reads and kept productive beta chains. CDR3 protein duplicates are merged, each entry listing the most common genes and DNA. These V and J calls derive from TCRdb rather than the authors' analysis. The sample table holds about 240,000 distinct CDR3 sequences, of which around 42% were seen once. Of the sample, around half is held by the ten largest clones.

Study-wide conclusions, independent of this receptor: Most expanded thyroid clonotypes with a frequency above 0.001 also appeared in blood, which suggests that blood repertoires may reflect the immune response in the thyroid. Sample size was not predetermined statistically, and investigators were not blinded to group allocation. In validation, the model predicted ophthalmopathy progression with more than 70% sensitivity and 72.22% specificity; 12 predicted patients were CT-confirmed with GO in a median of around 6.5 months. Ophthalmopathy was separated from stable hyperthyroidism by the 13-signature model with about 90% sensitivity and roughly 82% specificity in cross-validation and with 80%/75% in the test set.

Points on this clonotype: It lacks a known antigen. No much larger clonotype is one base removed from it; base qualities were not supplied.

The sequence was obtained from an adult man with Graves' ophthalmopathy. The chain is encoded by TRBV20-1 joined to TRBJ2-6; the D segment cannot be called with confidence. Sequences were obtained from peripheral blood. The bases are TGCAGTGTTGGTCGCGAGGGGGCCAACGTCCTGACTTTC. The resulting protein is CSVGREGANVLTF.